The rows below give T cell receptor gamma chains drawn from one sample of a study of intestinal T cells in coeliac disease. TCRdb repeated clone calling on the multiplex PCR reads with CATT. The sample includes 2,000 to 3,000 gamma-chain clones, approximately 47% seen only once; the top ten take about 5%. The sequenced material came from a duodenal biopsy. The source is a human donor with celiac disease. Each CDR3 is given with its conserved first and last residue. Where a row states a size, it is once, few, many or the class of an expanded clone; other rows omit it.

j_call	v_call	clone_size	cdr3_nt	cdr3_aa
TRGJ1/TRGJ2	TRGV2	-	TGTGCCGCCTGGGACGGGGTGAAACTCTTT	CAAWDGVKLF
TRGJP2	TRGV8	-	TGTGCACCTGGGAGGTTCAAGACGTTT	CAPGRFKTF
TRGJ1/TRGJ2	TRGV4	-	TGTGCCACCTGGGATGGAAGTTATTATAAGAAACTCTTT	CATWDGSYYKKLF
TRGJ1/TRGJ2	TRGV4	-	TGTGCCACCTGGGATCCTAAGAAACTCTTT	CATWDPKKLF
TRGJ1/TRGJ2	TRGV2	-	TGTGCCACCTGGGACGGGCAGGAGGGGTATAAGAAACTCTTT	CATWDGQEGYKKLF
TRGJP2	TRGV2	-	TGTGCCACCTGGGACGGGCGAGGGGATTGGATCAAGACGTTT	CATWDGRGDWIKTF
TRGJ1/TRGJ2	TRGV4	large	TGTGCCACCTGGGATGGTTATTATAAGAAACTCTTT	CATWDGYYKKLF
TRGJ1/TRGJ2	TRGV4	-	TGTGCCACCTGGGATTGGCTCGAGAAACTCTTT	CATWDWLEKLF
TRGJ1/TRGJ2	TRGV10	-	TGTGCTGCGTGGGATTCTAAACTCTTT	CAAWDSKLF
TRGJ1/TRGJ2	TRGV8	-	TGTGCCACCTGGGATACCGTTAATTATTATAAGAAACTCTTT	CATWDTVNYYKKLF
TRGJP2	TRGV8	-	TGTGCCACCTGGGGGGGACGTGATTGGATCAAGACGTTT	CATWGGRDWIKTF
TRGJP2	TRGV3	-	TGTGCCACCTGGAACAGGTTGAGTAGTGATTGGATCAAGACGTTT	CATWNRLSSDWIKTF
TRGJP2	TRGV8	large	TGTGCCACCTGGGATGGCATTCCGGGATGGATCAAGACGTTT	CATWDGIPGWIKTF
TRGJ1/TRGJ2	TRGV2	once	TGTGCCACCTGGGAGCGGGCCGGTTATAAGAAACTCTTT	CATWERAGYKKLF
TRGJ1/TRGJ2	TRGV2	large	TGTGCCACCTGGGACGGGCCACCGAAACTCTTT	CATWDGPPKLF
TRGJ1/TRGJ2	TRGV11	-	TGTGCCTGCTGGATTAGGCCCCTCGGTATTAAGAAACTCTTT	CACWIRPLGIKKLF
TRGJP1	TRGV11	large	TGTGCCTGCTGGATTCCTTATACCACTGGTTGGTTCAAGATATTT	CACWIPYTTGWFKIF
TRGJP2	TRGV2	few	TGTGCCACCTGGGAAGAAGATTGGATCAAGACGTTT	CATWEEDWIKTF
TRGJP1	TRGV2	-	TGTGCCACCTGGGACGGGCGGGAGGGGACCACTGGTCGGTTCAAGATATTT	CATWDGREGTTGRFKIF
TRGJ1/TRGJ2	TRGV2	few	TGTGCCACCTGGGACAGTTCGTATTATAAGAAACTCTTT	CATWDSSYYKKLF
TRGJP2	TRGV2	few	TGTGCCACCTGGGACGGCGATTGGATCAAGACGTTT	CATWDGDWIKTF
TRGJ1/TRGJ2	TRGV3	-	TGTGCCGCCTGGGACAGGTCGAATTATTATAAGAAACTCTTT	CAAWDRSNYYKKLF